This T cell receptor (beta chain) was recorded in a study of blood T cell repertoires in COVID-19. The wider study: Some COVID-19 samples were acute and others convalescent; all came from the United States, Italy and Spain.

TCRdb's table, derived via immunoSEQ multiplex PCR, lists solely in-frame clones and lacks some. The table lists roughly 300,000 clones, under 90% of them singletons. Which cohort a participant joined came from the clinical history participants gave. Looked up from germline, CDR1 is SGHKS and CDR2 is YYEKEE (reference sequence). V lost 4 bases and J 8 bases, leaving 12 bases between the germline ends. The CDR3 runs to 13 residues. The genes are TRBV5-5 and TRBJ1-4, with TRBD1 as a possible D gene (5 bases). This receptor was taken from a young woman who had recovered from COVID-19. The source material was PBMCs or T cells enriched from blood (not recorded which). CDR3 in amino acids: CASSHQGREKLFF. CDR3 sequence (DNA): TGTGCCAGCAGCCACCAGGGTCGCGAAAAACTGTTTTTT.